A selection of T cell receptor beta chains follows, all from one sample in a study of T cells after yellow fever vaccination. Via MiXCR, TCRdb re-called the 5' RACE reads, giving one row per CDR3 protein. Of 70,000 or so distinct CDR3 sequences listed, about 6% are singletons. The sequenced sample was CD4+ T cells sorted from PBMCs, obtained roughly 14 days after the first yellow fever vaccination. These receptors originate from a young man who received the YFV17D yellow fever vaccine. The CDR3 runs from the conserved cysteine through the conserved F or W. The D gene is left open where the match is weak. Rows may omit the clone size; those that give it use once, few, many or a size class.

abundance | j_gene | v_gene | d_gene | CDR3aa | CDR3nt
many | TRBJ2-5 | TRBV5-4 | . | CASSLAASEETQYF | TGTGCCAGCAGCTTGGCCGCGTCAGAAGAGACCCAGTACTTC
many | TRBJ2-2 | TRBV4-1 | TRBD2 | CASSQEKRGVGWTGELFF | TGCGCCAGCAGCCAAGAGAAGCGGGGGGTAGGTTGGACCGGGGAGCTGTTTTTT
many | TRBJ1-6 | TRBV20-1 | TRBD1 | CSAGDSRGSPLHF | TGCAGTGCAGGGGACAGTAGAGGCTCACCCCTCCACTTT
many | TRBJ2-5 | TRBV7-9 | TRBD1 | CASSKGQRQETQYF | TGTGCCAGCAGCAAGGGACAGAGACAAGAGACCCAGTACTTC
many | TRBJ2-3 | TRBV7-2 | . | CASSPASAVRDTQYF | TGTGCCAGCAGCCCTGCCTCCGCGGTGCGAGATACGCAGTATTTT
many | TRBJ1-1 | TRBV2 | . | CASIPAANTEAFF | TGTGCCAGCATACCGGCAGCGAACACTGAAGCTTTCTTT
many | TRBJ1-1 | TRBV5-1 | TRBD1 | CASSLAGQGRGAFF | TGCGCCAGCAGCTTGGCGGGACAGGGTAGGGGCGCTTTCTTT
many | TRBJ2-4 | TRBV30 | . | CAWSGPGVAKNIQYF | TGTGCCTGGAGTGGCCCTGGGGTAGCCAAAAACATTCAGTACTTC
. | TRBJ2-3 | TRBV7-8 | TRBD1 | CASSPALIRQGANTQYF | TGTGCCAGCAGCCCCGCGCTCATCCGCCAGGGGGCTAATACGCAGTATTTT
few | TRBJ1-6 | TRBV5-1 | TRBD1 | CASSLEPGGSLSLPLHF | TGCGCCAGCAGCTTGGAGCCAGGGGGCTCCCTTAGCCTACCCCTCCACTTT
many | TRBJ1-1 | TRBV6-2/TRBV6-3 | . | CASSWNGRPNTEAFF | TGTGCCAGCAGTTGGAACGGACGGCCCAACACTGAAGCTTTCTTT
. | TRBJ2-5 | TRBV5-5 | . | CASRRRLLRETQYF | TGTGCCAGCAGGCGGAGGCTCCTCCGGGAGACCCAGTACTTC
many | TRBJ2-7 | TRBV5-4 | . | CASSLDSGTTVYEQYF | TGTGCCAGCAGCTTGGATTCAGGGACCACCGTATACGAGCAGTACTTC
many | TRBJ2-2 | TRBV5-1 | . | CASSIDSNTGELFF | TGCGCCAGCAGCATAGACTCAAACACCGGGGAGCTGTTTTTT
many | TRBJ2-1 | TRBV6-5 | TRBD2 | CASSSPTSGAAREQFF | TGTGCCAGCAGTTCCCCGACTAGCGGGGCCGCGCGGGAGCAGTTCTTC
many | TRBJ2-5 | TRBV6-5 | . | CASSYQGSPQETQYF | TGTGCCAGCAGTTATCAGGGGAGTCCCCAAGAGACCCAGTACTTC
many | TRBJ2-1 | TRBV20-1 | TRBD1 | CSATGQGYYNEQFF | TGCAGTGCTACGGGACAGGGGTACTACAATGAGCAGTTCTTC
many | TRBJ2-7 | TRBV5-1 | TRBD2 | CASSLDIAGEYEQYF | TGCGCCAGCAGCTTGGATATAGCGGGGGAGTACGAGCAGTACTTC
many | TRBJ1-1 | TRBV5-1 | . | CASSLGRLGTEAFF | TGCGCCAGCAGCTTGGGCCGGCTGGGCACTGAAGCTTTCTTT
many | TRBJ2-5 | TRBV5-1 | . | CASSLAGAQETQYF | TGCGCCAGCAGCTTGGCCGGCGCCCAAGAGACCCAGTACTTC
many | TRBJ2-5 | TRBV24-1 | . | CATSASRWGSQETQYF | TGTGCCACCAGTGCGTCCCGGTGGGGGAGCCAAGAGACCCAGTACTTC
many | TRBJ1-2 | TRBV19 | . | CASSSQGFPPSNYGYTF | TGTGCCAGTAGTAGTCAGGGTTTCCCACCCTCTAACTATGGCTACACCTTC
many | TRBJ2-5 | TRBV11-3 | . | CASSSLGKQETQYF | TGTGCCAGCAGCTCCCTGGGCAAACAAGAGACCCAGTACTTC
many | TRBJ1-5 | TRBV9 | TRBD1 | CASSVSGQLNQPQHF | TGTGCCAGCAGCGTATCGGGACAGCTGAATCAGCCCCAGCATTTT
many | TRBJ2-5 | TRBV6-5 | TRBD2 | CASSYTSGTGETQYF | TGTGCCAGCAGTTACACTAGCGGGACCGGGGAGACCCAGTACTTC
many | TRBJ2-5 | TRBV20-1 | TRBD2 | CSAAGLAAYQETQYF | TGCAGTGCCGCAGGACTAGCGGCGTACCAAGAGACCCAGTACTTC
many | TRBJ2-1 | TRBV10-3 | . | CALRSDGLNEQFF | TGTGCCCTCCGTTCGGACGGACTCAATGAGCAGTTCTTC
many | TRBJ1-2 | TRBV30 | TRBD1 | CAWSRVRQGHGYTF | TGTGCCTGGAGTAGGGTTCGACAGGGCCATGGCTACACCTTC
many | TRBJ2-5 | TRBV7-2 | TRBD1 | CASSFDRGEETQYF | TGTGCCAGCAGCTTTGACAGGGGGGAAGAGACCCAGTACTTC
many | TRBJ1-1 | TRBV27 | TRBD1 | CASSRGQVDTEAFF | TGTGCCAGCAGCCGGGGACAGGTAGACACTGAAGCTTTCTTT
many | TRBJ2-3 | TRBV5-4 | TRBD2 | CASSGMTSGGTTDTQYF | TGTGCCAGCAGCGGCATGACTAGCGGGGGGACAACAGATACGCAGTATTTT
. | TRBJ1-1 | TRBV5-1 | TRBD1 | CASSPDRGTTEAFF | TGCGCCAGCAGCCCCGACAGGGGGACGACTGAAGCTTTCTTT
many | TRBJ2-3 | TRBV25-1 | . | CASRVADTQYF | TGTGCCAGCAGAGTAGCAGATACGCAGTATTTT
many | TRBJ2-1 | TRBV24-1 | . | CATSDQDRQQFF | TGTGCCACCAGTGACCAAGACAGGCAGCAGTTCTTC
many | TRBJ2-3 | TRBV4-3 | TRBD1 | CASSRAGQDWDTQYF | TGCGCCAGCAGCCGCGCTGGACAGGATTGGGATACGCAGTATTTT
few | TRBJ1-1 | TRBV28 | TRBD1 | CASSSAGTAYTEAFF | TGTGCCAGCAGCTCTGCCGGGACAGCCTACACTGAAGCTTTCTTT
many | TRBJ1-5 | TRBV6-2/TRBV6-3 | . | CASSYDGGFVNQPQHF | TGTGCCAGCAGTTACGACGGGGGCTTCGTCAATCAGCCCCAGCATTTT
many | TRBJ2-1 | TRBV5-1 | . | CASSLEAQPRYNEQFF | TGCGCCAGCAGCTTGGAGGCACAGCCGAGATACAATGAGCAGTTCTTC
many | TRBJ1-6 | TRBV20-1 | . | CSASNSNSPLHF | TGCAGTGCTAGTAATTCTAATTCACCCCTCCACTTT
few | TRBJ2-7 | TRBV29-1 | . | CSGGGSEGQGQYF | TGCAGCGGTGGGGGCTCTGAGGGGCAGGGCCAGTACTTC
many | TRBJ2-3 | TRBV5-1 | . | CASRLGGATDTQYF | TGCGCCAGCCGCCTTGGCGGAGCCACAGATACGCAGTATTTT